One and the same sample provided the 27 T cell receptor beta chains below, sequenced in a study of cytomegalovirus exposure and HLA in healthy donors. The PCR contained 60 Vbeta and 13 Jbeta primers. Assay: immunoSEQ multiplex PCR; the TCRdb copy retains only in-frame clones and omits some. Its table lists roughly 140,000 clones. The sequencing input was PBMCs. Receptors were obtained from a man aged 35 to 55 in good health and CMV-seronegative.

This chain joins TRBV6-1 and TRBJ2-5, with 7 bases that match TRBD1. CDR1 and CDR2 (germline): MNHNS, SASEGT. V gave up 4 bases and J gave up 5 bases; unmatched junction bases: 16. There are 17 residues in the CDR3. The CDR3 bases are TGTGCCAGCAGTGGGCGGGTCAACAGGGGCGCCCGGGAGACCCAGTACTTC. Translation: CASSGRVNRGARETQYF.

V is TRBV7-9 and J is TRBJ1-4, with TRBD1 identical over 10 bases. Germline assignment: CDR1 SEHNR and CDR2 FQNEAQ (reference sequence). The CDR3 loop spans 15 amino acids. Trimming at V came to 4 bases and at J to 8 bases, leaving 7 bases not matched to a gene. The CDR3 loop is CASSSRDRGLEKLFF. CDR3 DNA sequence: TGTGCCAGCAGCTCGAGGGACAGGGGATTGGAAAAACTGTTTTTT.

The rearrangement links TRBV5-1 to TRBJ2-7, with 9 positions matching TRBD2. V shed 0 bases, J shed 2 bases, and the junction held 12 bases outside the gene matches. The CDR3 is 18 residues long. Germline CDR1 SGHRS, CDR2 YFSETQ. The CDR3 reads CASSLASLAGNGAYEQYF. CDR3 coding DNA: TGCGCCAGCAGCTTGGCCTCGCTAGCGGGGAATGGCGCCTACGAGCAGTACTTC.

The J gene is TRBJ2-1, the V gene TRBV6-1, with TRBD2 identical over 9 bases. Germline loops: CDR1 MNHNS, CDR2 SASEGT. The junction had 5 bases not matched to a gene; V was cut back by 2 bases and J by 6 bases. The CDR3 has 15 amino acids. The DNA of the CDR3 is TGTGCCAGCAGTGAAACGGCGGGGGGGCCCAATGAGCAGTTCTTC. Translating gives CASSETAGGPNEQFF.

J is TRBJ1-4 and V is TRBV2; D call uncertain. This CDR3 comprises 12 residues. Germline V lookup: CDR1 SNHLY, CDR2 FYNNEI. Trimming removed 7 bases from V and 8 bases from J, with 11 bases in between. CDR3 sequence (DNA): TGTGCCAGCACTCGGGGAAAAGAAAAACTGTTTTTT. Its protein is CASTRGKEKLFF.

The rearrangement joins TRBV29-1 to TRBJ2-5; 14 bases are shared with TRBD2. The trim removed 6 bases at V and 5 bases at J, leaving 2 bases unmatched. The CDR3 loop spans 13 amino acids. CDR1 SQVTM and CDR2 ANQGSEA come from the germline V gene. Here the CDR3 reads CSVTSGGGETQYF. CDR3 nucleotides: TGCAGCGTGACTAGCGGGGGGGGCGAGACCCAGTACTTC.

The chain employs TRBV7-3 and TRBJ2-3; no clear D. Trimming removed 2 bases from V and 4 bases from J, with 10 bases in between. Germline-derived CDR1 and CDR2 are SGHTA and FQGTGA. The CDR3 is 14 residues long. The CDR3 protein is CASSLLGPADTQYF. The CDR3 nucleotides are TGTGCCAGCAGCTTACTAGGTCCTGCAGATACGCAGTATTTT.

CDR3 protein: CSVAQGQQPQHF. The CDR3 DNA reads as TGCAGCGTGGCACAGGGTCAGCAGCCCCAGCATTTT. This chain uses TRBV29-1 with TRBJ1-5; D possibly corresponds to TRBD1 (6 bases). CDR3 length: 12 amino acids. Germline V gene lookup returns CDR1 SQVTM and CDR2 ANQGSEA. V was shortened by 6 bases and J by 7 bases, with 13 bases between the two germline ends.

The chain uses TRBV4-3 and TRBJ2-7; TRBD1 aligns across 9 bases. J lost 5 bases, V lost 3 bases, and 8 bases had no gene match. The CDR3 consists of 15 residues. CDR1 and CDR2 from the germline V gene are LGHNA and YSLEER. The DNA of the CDR3 is TGCGCCAGCAGCCAGGACGGGACAGGGTTCAACGAGCAGTACTTC. Translated: CASSQDGTGFNEQYF.

The V and J genes are TRBV2 and TRBJ1-5, with D perhaps TRBD1 (6 bases). Germline V gene lookup returns CDR1 SNHLY and CDR2 FYNNEI. CDR3 length equals 15 residues. The V and J ends lost 7 bases and 2 bases respectively, with 15 bases between them. The chain's CDR3 is CASTRQEGGNQPQHF. The CDR3 DNA reads TGTGCCAGCACCCGACAGGAAGGCGGCAATCAGCCCCAGCATTTT.

The chain combines TRBV6-5 with TRBJ1-1, with 7 bases matching TRBD1. The CDR3 contains 14 residues. CDR1 and CDR2 (germline): MNHEY, SVGAGI. The V segment lost 4 bases and the J segment 4 bases; nucleotides outside the gene matches: 6. CDR3 bases: TGTGCCAGCAGTTCAAGACAGGGTAGCACTGAAGCTTTCTTT. Residues: CASSSRQGSTEAFF.

The V call is TRBV2, the J call TRBJ1-5, with D perhaps TRBD1 (5 bases). The CDR3 has 13 residues. Between the trimmed V and J ends, which lost 4 bases and 7 bases, there was a span of 11 bases. Per the germline V gene, CDR1 is SNHLY and CDR2 is FYNNEI. CDR3 nucleotides: TGTGCCAGCAGTGTGGGGGGTGGCCAGCCCCAGCATTTT. Its protein product is CASSVGGGQPQHF.

V usage is TRBV10-3 and J usage is TRBJ1-6, with 8 bases that match TRBD1. The germline V gene has CDR1 ENHRY and CDR2 SYGVKD. The V gene end was trimmed by 7 bases and the J gene end by 9 bases; junction bases not matched to a gene: 8. The CDR3 spans 14 residues. CDR3 DNA: TGTGCCATCACCATGGACAGGGATGGTTCACCCCTCCACTTT. It is translated as CAITMDRDGSPLHF.

The rearrangement joins TRBV4-3 to TRBJ2-3; 9 bases are shared with TRBD2. The ends lost 0 bases at V and 0 bases at J; junction bases unmatched: 4. Germline assignment: CDR1 LGHNA and CDR2 YSLEER. This CDR3 is built from 17 residues. CDR3 bases: TGCGCCAGCAGCCAAGATCAGCTAGCGGGGAGCACAGATACGCAGTATTTT. It codes for CASSQDQLAGSTDTQYF.

This sequence joins TRBV9 and TRBJ1-2; D unclear. CDR3 length equals 14 residues. V shed 0 bases and J shed 5 bases, with 11 bases lying between them. CDR1 and CDR2 from the germline V gene are SGDLS and YYNGEE. In DNA, the CDR3 is TGTGCCAGCAGCGTAGTGGACTCGGTTTATGGCTACACCTTC. Amino acid sequence: CASSVVDSVYGYTF. The variable domain in full, completed from reference TRBV9 and TRBJ1-2, reads DSGVTQTPKHLITATGQRVTLRCSPRSGDLSVYWYQQSLDQGLQFLIQYYNGEERAKGNILERFSAQQFPDLHSELNLSSLELGDSALYFCASSVVDSVYGYTFGSGTRLTVV.

The J gene is TRBJ2-2, the V gene TRBV27, with 9 bases matching TRBD1. The V gene's germline CDR1 is MNHEY and CDR2 SMNVEV (reference sequence). V gave up 2 bases and J gave up 5 bases; unmatched junction bases: 12. The CDR3 totals 18 residues. CDR3 bases: TGTGCCAGCAGTTTAGTCCCTCCGGGACAGGGAAGGACCGGGGAGCTGTTTTTT. Its protein is CASSLVPPGQGRTGELFF.

This sequence joins TRBV2 and TRBJ2-3; 9 bases map to TRBD1. The germline gives CDR1 SNHLY, CDR2 FYNNEI. The J segment lost 4 bases and the V segment lost 5 bases, leaving 10 bases of the junction unmatched. The CDR3 has 16 residues. The CDR3 spells CASSTPGQGGSDTQYF. The CDR3 region has the DNA TGTGCCAGCAGTACTCCGGGACAGGGAGGGTCAGATACGCAGTATTTT.

The DNA for the CDR3 is TGTGCCAGCAGCCAAAAAGGGGGCACCTATAATTCACCCCTCCACTTT. Its translation is CASSQKGGTYNSPLHF. The chain is built from TRBV4-2 and TRBJ1-6; 7 bases align to TRBD1. Germline CDR1 and CDR2: LGHNA and YNFKEQ. The CDR3 has 16 residues. V lost 2 bases, J lost 2 bases, and 3 bases stayed unmatched.

The J gene is TRBJ2-7, the V gene TRBV5-5, with D possibly matching TRBD1 (5 bases). V was trimmed by 0 bases and J by 0 bases, leaving 10 bases between them. This CDR3 is 15 amino acids long. Germline values: CDR1 SGHKS, CDR2 YYEKEE (reference sequence). CDR3 amino acids: CASSLATGGSYEQYF. The CDR3, as DNA: TGTGCCAGCAGCTTGGCCACAGGCGGCTCCTACGAGCAGTACTTC.

This rearrangement joins TRBV21-1 to TRBJ2-7; TRBD1 is the table's D call, not checked against the DNA. TRBV21-1 corresponds to a pseudogene. This CDR3 comprises 16 residues. CDR3 sequence: CASSKNLRTEAYEQYF. The CDR3 bases are TGTGCCAGCAGCAAAAATCTTCGGACAGAGGCCTACGAGCAGTACTTC.

For the CDR3, the DNA is TGTGCCAGCACCTCAGGGTTATCATACGAGCAGTACTTC. Translation gives CASTSGLSYEQYF. The V and J genes are TRBV6-5 and TRBJ2-7, with D perhaps TRBD1 (5 bases). Looked up from germline, CDR1 is MNHEY and CDR2 is SVGAGI. This CDR3 spans 13 amino acids. The V and J ends lost 7 bases and 4 bases respectively, with 14 bases between them.

This chain uses TRBV7-9 with TRBJ2-5, with TRBD1 matching over 8 bases. The germline gives CDR1 SEHNR, CDR2 FQNEAQ (reference sequence). With 3 bases clipped from V and 5 bases from J, the junction kept 5 bases outside the gene matches. This CDR3 spans 14 amino acids. CDR3 bases: TGTGCCAGCAGCTTCCGGACAGGGCTGGAGACCCAGTACTTC. It translates to CASSFRTGLETQYF.

CDR3 in amino acids: CASSQEWGGRWGNTIYF. Written as DNA, the CDR3 is TGCGCCAGCAGCCAGGAGTGGGGGGGGCGATGGGGAAACACCATATATTTT. This rearrangement joins TRBV4-3 to TRBJ1-3, with D perhaps matching TRBD1 (6 bases). V lost 3 bases, J lost 4 bases, and 19 bases lay in between. Germline values: CDR1 LGHNA, CDR2 YSLEER. The CDR3 totals 17 residues.

The chain employs TRBV5-4 and TRBJ1-1; D is uncertain. Germline CDR1 and CDR2: SGHNT and YYREEE (reference sequence). The CDR3 is made up of 14 amino acids. V lost 2 bases to trimming and J lost 0 bases, with 8 bases between them. Written as DNA, the CDR3 is TGTGCCAGCAGCTTACCTACGATGAACACTGAAGCTTTCTTT. Translating it yields CASSLPTMNTEAFF.

The genes are TRBV15 and TRBJ1-6; no firm D call. Germline-derived CDR1 and CDR2 are LNHNV and YYDKDF (reference sequence). The V and J ends lost 5 bases and 9 bases respectively, with 11 bases between them. The CDR3 covers 13 residues. The CDR3 sequence is CATSSLSGSPLHF. CDR3 nucleotide sequence: TGTGCCACCAGCTCTCTCAGTGGTTCACCCCTCCACTTT. Full variable domain (missing parts from reference TRBV15 and TRBJ1-6): DAMVIQNPRYQVTQFGKPVTLSCSQTLNHNVMYWYQQKSSQAPKLLFHYYDKDFNNEADTPDNFQSRRPNTSFCFLDIRSPGLGDTAMYLCATSSLSGSPLHFGNGTRLTVT.

CDR3 DNA: TGTGCCAGCAGCTTTTATACGGGGAATACGCAGTATTTT. Translating it yields CASSFYTGNTQYF. The rearrangement joins TRBV7-2 to TRBJ2-3; D is possibly TRBD2 (5 bases). CDR1 and CDR2 (germline): SGHTA, FQGNSA. V shed 3 bases and J shed 7 bases, with 11 bases lying between them. The CDR3 spans 13 residues.

The chain is built from TRBV6-1 and TRBJ1-1; TRBD1 agrees at 7 bases. This CDR3 has 13 residues. The germline V gene has CDR1 MNHNS and CDR2 SASEGT. The V segment lost 9 bases and the J segment 8 bases; nucleotides outside the gene matches: 12. CDR3 loop: CASILTLDREAFF. In nucleotides, the CDR3 is TGTGCCAGTATACTGACCTTGGACAGGGAAGCTTTCTTT.